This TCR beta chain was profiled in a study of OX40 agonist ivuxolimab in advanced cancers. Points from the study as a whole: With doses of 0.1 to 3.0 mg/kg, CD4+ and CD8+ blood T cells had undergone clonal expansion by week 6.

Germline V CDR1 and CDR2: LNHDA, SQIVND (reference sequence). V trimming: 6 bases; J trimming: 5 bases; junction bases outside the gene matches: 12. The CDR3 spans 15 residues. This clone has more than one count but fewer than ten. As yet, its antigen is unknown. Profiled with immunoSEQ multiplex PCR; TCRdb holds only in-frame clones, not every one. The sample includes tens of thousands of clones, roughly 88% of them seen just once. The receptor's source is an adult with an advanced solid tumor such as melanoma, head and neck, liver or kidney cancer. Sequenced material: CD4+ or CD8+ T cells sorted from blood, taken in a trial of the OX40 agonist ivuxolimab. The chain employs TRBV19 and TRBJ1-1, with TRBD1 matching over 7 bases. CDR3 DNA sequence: TGTGCCAGTAGCGCCCAGGGGGGGGCGTGGACTGAAGCTTTCTTT. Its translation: CASSAQGGAWTEAFF.